The clone carrying this T cell receptor (beta chain) has only a few counts. The antigen remains undetermined. V dropped 5 bases and J dropped 4 bases, with 14 bases sitting between them. There are 14 residues in the CDR3. Preparation of the TCRbeta library involved a method that used unique molecular identifiers. MiXCR, applied by TCRdb to the PCR reads, yields one record per CDR3 protein. The data contain around 420,000 distinct CDR3 sequences, around 15% of them singletons. The entry originates in a study of T-cell reconstitution after alpha-beta-depleted transplantation in children. Study-wide results and caveats: Expanded clones from the graft, numbering several hundred, reportedly supplied alpha-beta T cells about two months after transplant. The main origin of T-cell counts and diversity one year after transplant was newly produced T cells.

Here the sequenced sample was PBMCs, mostly from graft donor cells, taken 360 days after TCRalphabeta/CD19-depleted stem cell transplant. The origin of this receptor is a boy in the first two years of life who had a stem cell transplant for Wiskott-Aldrich syndrome, so the T cells may come from the graft donor. The J gene is TRBJ2-5, the V gene TRBV12-3 or TRBV12-4; possible D gene TRBD2, 7 bases. CDR3 region: CASSPPRGAETQYF. In DNA, the CDR3 is TGTGCCAGCAGTCCACCACGGGGGGCAGAGACCCAGTACTTC.